The present T cell receptor beta chain was sequenced within a study of blood T cell repertoires in COVID-19. Study-level information: From T cells, B-cell-depleted T cells, or PBMCs came the material, which was cDNA or gDNA.

This CDR3 spans 20 amino acids. CDR1 is SGHRS, CDR2 YFSETQ, per germline. After removal of 0 bases from V and 1 base from J, the junction contained 18 bases not matched to a gene. Generated by immunoSEQ multiplex PCR, the TCRdb table keeps only in-frame clones and is missing some. The sample records roughly 160,000 clones, around four fifths being singletons. The receptor was isolated from a woman of 80 years or more with COVID-19, enrolled during active disease. V gene TRBV5-1 combines with J gene TRBJ2-7; 8 positions agree with TRBD1. The sequencing input was peripheral blood. CDR3 protein: CASSLVGTGPSQSFSYEQYF. The CDR3 DNA reads TGCGCCAGCAGCTTGGTCGGGACAGGACCCTCTCAGTCCTTTTCCTACGAGCAGTACTTC.